This TCR beta chain was identified during a study of CD8+CD57+ T cells in acquired aplastic anemia. Study at large: Isolated CD4+ and CD8+ cells, once sorted, yielded DNA averaging around 3 ug.

This clonotype was counted a few times. As yet, its antigen is unknown. Study-level results: Between the patient and control groups, CD8+ Simpson's diversity did not differ significantly. Around 29 CD8+ CDR3 sequences were shared between patients and controls.

The V gene's germline CDR1 is MNHEY and CDR2 SMNVEV (reference sequence). The CDR3 sequence is 14 residues long. The V and J ends lost 5 bases and 4 bases respectively, with 14 bases between them. Researchers used genomic DNA as the template to profile TCR beta VDJ and CDR3. TCRdb re-called the reads with MiXCR, one entry per CDR3 protein. The sample has 300,000 or so distinct CDR3 sequences, roughly half seen once. The specimen was sorted CD4+, CD8+, or CD8+CD57+ T cells (not recorded which) from PBMCs. J is TRBJ1-2 and V is TRBV27, with D possibly matching TRBD1 (6 bases). This TCR was sampled from a human donor with severe aplastic anemia or a healthy control (not recorded which). CDR3 loop: CASSVRDTGYGYTF. CDR3 DNA: TGTGCCAGCAGTGTCCGGGACACGGGCTATGGCTACACCTTC.